This T cell receptor beta chain was recovered during a study of cytomegalovirus exposure and HLA in healthy donors. This CDR3 contains 16 residues. Germline V gene data show CDR1 as MDHEN and CDR2 as SYDVKM. Trimming shortened V by 7 bases and J by 0 bases, and 15 bases separated the two germline ends. In the PCR, 60 Vbeta and 13 Jbeta primers were used. Only in-frame clones appear in the TCRdb table, and some are missing; sequencing was by immunoSEQ multiplex PCR. Of 70,000 to 100,000 clones listed, less than 70% are singletons. This TCR was sampled from a man aged 50 to 60 in good health and CMV-seronegative. Sequencing was carried out using PBMCs. V and J are TRBV28 and TRBJ1-4, with D maybe TRBD1 (5 bases). The CDR3 DNA sequence: TGTGCCAGCACCAGATTTCGACAGACAACTAATGAAAAACTGTTTTTT. Residues: CASTRFRQTTNEKLFF.